This T cell receptor beta chain was retrieved from a study of CD8 T cells in ankylosing spondylitis. Findings of the study overall: Reactive arthritis synovial fluid and blood previously showed some of these motif variants. Blood of patients with ankylosing spondylitis appeared to be characterized by a TCR beta motif of several highly homologous variants. According to the report, clones linked to the disease were significantly enriched in matched synovial fluid samples taken from ankylosing spondylitis patients. With a CD8+ phenotype, disease-linked clones were relatively rare in peripheral blood.

Comments on this clonotype: Its antigen is currently unknown.

There are 16 residues in the CDR3. V lost 5 bases and J 6 bases, leaving 21 bases between the germline ends. The germline V gene has CDR1 MNHEY and CDR2 SMNVEV (reference sequence). TCRdb reprocessed the 5' RACE reads via MiXCR and lists one record per CDR3 protein. The table lists about 400,000 distinct CDR3 sequences, approximately 22% of them singletons. Specimen: blood, either unsorted or a sorted T cell fraction (not recorded which). This clonotype originated in a male donor with ankylosing spondylitis or in good health (not recorded which). The chain has TRBV27 and TRBJ2-3; a possible D gene is TRBD1 (6 bases). The CDR3 DNA reads as TGTGCCAGCAGTCTAGAAGGGGACAAAGGAGCTGATACGCAGTATTTT. Protein sequence: CASSLEGDKGADTQYF.